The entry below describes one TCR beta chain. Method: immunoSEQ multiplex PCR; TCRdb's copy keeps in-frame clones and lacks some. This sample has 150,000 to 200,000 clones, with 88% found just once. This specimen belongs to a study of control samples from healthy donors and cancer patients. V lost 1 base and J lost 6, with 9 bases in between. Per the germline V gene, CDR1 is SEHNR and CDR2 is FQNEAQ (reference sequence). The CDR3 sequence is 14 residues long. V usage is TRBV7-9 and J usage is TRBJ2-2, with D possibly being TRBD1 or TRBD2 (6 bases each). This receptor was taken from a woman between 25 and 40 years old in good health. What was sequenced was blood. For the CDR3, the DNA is TGTGCCAGCAGCTTAGGGGGGGCTCCCGGGGAGCTGTTTTTT. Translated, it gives CASSLGGAPGELFF.